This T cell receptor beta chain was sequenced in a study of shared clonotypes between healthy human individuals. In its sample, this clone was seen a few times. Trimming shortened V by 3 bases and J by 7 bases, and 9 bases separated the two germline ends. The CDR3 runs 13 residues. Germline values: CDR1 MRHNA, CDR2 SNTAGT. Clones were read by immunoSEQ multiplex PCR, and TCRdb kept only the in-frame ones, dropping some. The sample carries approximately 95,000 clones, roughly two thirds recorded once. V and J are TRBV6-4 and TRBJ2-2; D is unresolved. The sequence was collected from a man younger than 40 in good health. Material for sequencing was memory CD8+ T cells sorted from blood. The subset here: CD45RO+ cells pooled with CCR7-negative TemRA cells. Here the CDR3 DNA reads TGTGCCAGCAGTGAGCAGGTCAACGGGGAGCTGTTTTTT. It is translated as CASSEQVNGELFF.